A single sample gave rise to the 16 T cell receptor beta chains below, sequenced in a study of blood T cell repertoires in COVID-19. Libraries were prepared by immunoSEQ multiplex PCR; TCRdb keeps only in-frame clonotypes and omits some of them. In the table there are approximately 40,000 clones, roughly 87% of which are singletons. The sequenced sample consisted of peripheral blood. These receptors came from a man aged 55 to 70 with acute or convalescent COVID-19.

The chain recombines TRBV5-6 with TRBJ2-5; no firm D call. This CDR3 has 13 residues. Germline V gives CDR1 SGHDT, CDR2 YYEEEE. The V end was cut by 3 bases, the J end by 5 bases, with 11 bases between. The CDR3 loop reads CASSSITGETQYF. DNA for the CDR3: TGTGCCAGCAGCTCGATAACCGGGGAGACCCAGTACTTC. The complete variable domain, with remaining parts taken from reference TRBV5-6 and TRBJ2-5, reads DAGVTQSPTHLIKTRGQQVTLRCSPKSGHDTVSWYQQALGQGPQFIFQYYEEEERQRGNFPDRFSGHQFPNYSSELNVNALLLGDSALYLCASSSITGETQYFGPGTRLLVL.

This clone was seen only a few times. The rearrangement uses TRBV19 and TRBJ1-1; a weak D match, TRBD1 (6 bases). Deletions cut 0 bases from V and 8 bases from J, with 10 bases between. The CDR3 is 13 amino acids. Germline V lookup: CDR1 LNHDA, CDR2 SQIVND (reference sequence). Written as DNA, the CDR3 is TGTGCCAGTAGTATAGATACGGGGACAGAAGCTTTCTTT. Protein sequence: CASSIDTGTEAFF.

The chain employs TRBV5-1 and TRBJ2-5; 8 bases fit TRBD1. Germline V gives CDR1 SGHRS, CDR2 YFSETQ. The CDR3 totals 14 residues. Unmatched junction bases numbered 7, after V lost 4 bases and J lost 5 bases. CDR3 residues: CASSTQGAGETQYF. As DNA, the CDR3 is TGCGCCAGCAGCACGCAGGGGGCTGGGGAGACCCAGTACTTC.

V is TRBV21-1 and J is TRBJ1-4. TRBV21-1 is annotated as a pseudogene. This CDR3 is 13 amino acids long. The CDR3 spells CASSGGFNEKLFF. CDR3 sequence (DNA): TGTGCCAGCAGCGGCGGATTTAATGAAAAACTGTTTTTT.

The CDR3 here is CASSQDLGYIQYF. The CDR3 DNA is TGCGCCAGCAGCCAAGATCTCGGGTACATTCAGTACTTC. The chain carries TRBV4-3 and TRBJ2-4; D remains unclear. Per the germline V gene, CDR1 is LGHNA and CDR2 is YSLEER. The germline V and J ends were trimmed by 0 bases and 8 bases, with 8 bases remaining between them. The CDR3 contains 13 residues.

V is TRBV2 and J is TRBJ2-7; 7 bases match TRBD2. Per the germline V gene, CDR1 is SNHLY and CDR2 is FYNNEI. V lost 3 bases to trimming and J lost 1 base; unmatched junction nucleotides: 15. This CDR3 comprises 18 residues. The CDR3 spells CASSDLGRGPRESYEQYF. The CDR3 coding sequence is TGTGCCAGCAGTGACCTGGGGCGGGGACCGCGGGAGTCCTACGAGCAGTACTTC.

This clone appeared once. The chain joins TRBV2 to TRBJ2-5; D unresolved. The CDR3 consists of 14 residues. Germline V gene lookup returns CDR1 SNHLY and CDR2 FYNNEI. The V end was cut by 0 bases, the J end by 0 bases, with 5 bases between. The CDR3 loop reads CASSEASYQETQYF. In nucleotides, the CDR3 is TGTGCCAGCAGTGAAGCTAGCTACCAAGAGACCCAGTACTTC.

This clone was seen a handful of times. This rearrangement joins TRBV5-1 to TRBJ1-2; TRBD1 matches 8 bases. Germline V CDR1 and CDR2: SGHRS, YFSETQ. With V trimmed by 4 bases and J by 3 bases, 2 bases remained unmatched. The CDR3 runs 13 residues. The CDR3 bases are TGCGCCAGCAGCCCGACAGGGGACTATGGCTACACCTTC. Residues: CASSPTGDYGYTF.

The chain joins TRBV15 to TRBJ2-1; D remains unclear. Looked up from germline, CDR1 is LNHNV and CDR2 is YYDKDF (reference sequence). The CDR3 covers 16 residues. The ends were cut back, 0 bases at V and 6 bases at J, with 15 bases in the middle. Here the CDR3 DNA reads TGTGCCACCAGCAGAGATAAGACACATCTATCCAATGAGCAGTTCTTC. Translated, it gives CATSRDKTHLSNEQFF.

The chain is built from TRBV3-1 (or the pseudogene TRBV3-2) and TRBJ1-5; a possible D gene is TRBD1 (6 bases). V was pared by 1 base and J by 3 bases, with 16 bases between. The CDR3 totals 17 residues. Germline-derived CDR1 and CDR2 are LGHDT and YNNKEL (reference sequence). The DNA of the CDR3 is TGTGCCAGCAGCCAAGGGGGGCGTGCAGGGCTCAATCAGCCCCAGCATTTT. Translation: CASSQGGRAGLNQPQHF.

This clone came up once. V gene TRBV2 combines with J gene TRBJ2-2, with 9 bases identical to TRBD1. V was pared by 5 bases and J by 6 bases, with 7 bases of the junction left unmatched. The germline V gene encodes CDR1 SNHLY and CDR2 FYNNEI. The CDR3 loop spans 15 amino acids. The CDR3 DNA reads TGTGCCAGCAGTCCACATAGACAGGGGGCCGGGGAGCTGTTTTTT. It codes for CASSPHRQGAGELFF.

The chain recombines TRBV6-6 with TRBJ2-5; 7 bases line up with TRBD1. The V segment lost 4 bases and the J segment 2 bases; nucleotides outside the gene matches: 7. Germline V lookup: CDR1 MNHNY, CDR2 SVGAGI (reference sequence). This CDR3 has 15 residues. The CDR3 here is CASSFGATGQETQYF. As DNA, the CDR3 is TGTGCCAGCAGTTTTGGGGCGACAGGGCAAGAGACCCAGTACTTC.

The genes are TRBV5-6 and TRBJ2-3, with TRBD2 matching over 11 bases. The J segment lost 4 bases and the V segment lost 4 bases, leaving 11 bases of the junction unmatched. This CDR3 has 17 amino acids. Germline loops: CDR1 SGHDT, CDR2 YYEEEE. CDR3 in DNA: TGTGCCAGCAGCGACCTAAGACTAGCGGGAAGGCCAGATACGCAGTATTTT. Its translation is CASSDLRLAGRPDTQYF.

The genes are TRBV28 and TRBJ1-2; a weak D match, TRBD1 (5 bases). V dropped 5 bases and J dropped 6 bases, with 7 bases sitting between them. The CDR3 runs 11 residues. CDR1 and CDR2 from the germline V gene are MDHEN and SYDVKM. The CDR3: CASSVRDGYTF. The DNA of the CDR3 is TGTGCCAGCAGTGTCAGGGATGGCTACACCTTC.

The chain joins TRBV5-8 to TRBJ2-2; 7 positions agree with TRBD1. This CDR3 is built from 16 residues. Looked up from germline, CDR1 is SGHTS and CDR2 is YDEGEE. The trim removed 3 bases at V and 7 bases at J, leaving 12 bases unmatched. Here the CDR3 reads CASSWAPGGRDGELFF. CDR3 sequence (DNA): TGTGCCAGCAGCTGGGCGCCAGGGGGTCGTGACGGGGAGCTGTTTTTT.

The chain has TRBV6-5 and TRBJ1-1; 9 bases match TRBD1. Germline trimming cut 7 bases from V and 5 bases from J; bases unmatched to any gene: 11. The germline V gene encodes CDR1 MNHEY and CDR2 SVGAGI. There are 15 residues in the CDR3. The CDR3 reads CASTIQTGGRTEAFF. The CDR3 DNA follows: TGTGCCAGCACGATACAGACAGGGGGTCGTACTGAAGCTTTCTTT.